The clone carrying this T cell receptor (beta chain) was counted only a few times. Its antigen is unidentified. The sample is drawn from a study of early T cells in non-severe SARS-CoV-2 infection. About the study: Sequencing input comprised bulk RNA from unsorted whole blood; chain pairing was not available. Whole-study results and caveats: Anti-spike CD8 specificities were favored by VDJdb matching, whose results missed private and CD4 specificities.

Tagging with unique molecular identifiers was applied to individual cDNA molecules. TCRdb analysed the 5' RACE reads with MiXCR anew, one entry per CDR3 protein. The data contain 55,000 to 75,000 distinct CDR3 sequences, roughly 10% of them singletons. The CDR3 sequence is 14 residues long. Trimming took 7 bases from V and 1 from J; bases not matched to a gene: 9. CDR1 is SQVTM and CDR2 is ANQGSEA in the germline V gene. Sequencing used whole blood. V is TRBV29-1 and J is TRBJ1-1; 7 nucleotides align to TRBD1. The source of this sequence is an adult who was a healthcare worker with PCR-confirmed SARS-CoV-2 infection or an uninfected control (not recorded which). The CDR3: CSGGTVPTNTEAFF. The CDR3 coding sequence is TGCAGCGGAGGGACAGTCCCTACGAACACTGAAGCTTTCTTT.